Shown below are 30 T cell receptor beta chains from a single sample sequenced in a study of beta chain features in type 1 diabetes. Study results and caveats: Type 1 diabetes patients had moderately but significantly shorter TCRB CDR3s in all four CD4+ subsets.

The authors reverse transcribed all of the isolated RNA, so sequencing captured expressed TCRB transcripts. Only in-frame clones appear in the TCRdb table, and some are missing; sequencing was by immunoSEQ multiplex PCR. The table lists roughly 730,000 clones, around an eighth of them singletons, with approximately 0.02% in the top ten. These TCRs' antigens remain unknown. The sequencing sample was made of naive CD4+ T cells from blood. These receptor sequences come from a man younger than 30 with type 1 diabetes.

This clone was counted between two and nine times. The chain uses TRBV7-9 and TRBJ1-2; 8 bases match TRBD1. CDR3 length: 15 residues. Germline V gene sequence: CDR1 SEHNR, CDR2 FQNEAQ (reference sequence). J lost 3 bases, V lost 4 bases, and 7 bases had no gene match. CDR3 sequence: CASSSRQGWDYGYTF. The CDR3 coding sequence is TGTGCCAGCAGCTCGCGACAGGGGTGGGACTATGGCTACACCTTC. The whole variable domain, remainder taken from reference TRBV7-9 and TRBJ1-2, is DTGVSQNPRHKITKRGQNVTFRCDPISEHNRLYWYRQTLGQGPEFLTYFQNEAQLEKSRLLSDRFSAERPKGSFSTLEIQRTEQGDSAMYLCASSSRQGWDYGYTFGSGTRLTVV.

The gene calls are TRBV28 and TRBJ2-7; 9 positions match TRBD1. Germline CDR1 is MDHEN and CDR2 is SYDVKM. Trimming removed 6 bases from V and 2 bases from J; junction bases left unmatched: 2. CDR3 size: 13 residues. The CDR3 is CASSRTGAYEQYF. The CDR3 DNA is TGTGCCAGCAGCCGGACAGGGGCCTACGAGCAGTACTTC. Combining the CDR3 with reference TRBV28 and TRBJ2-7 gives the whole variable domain DVKVTQSSRYLVKRTGEKVFLECVQDMDHENMFWYRQDPGLGLRLIYFSYDVKMKEKGDIPEGYSVSREKKERFSLILESASTNQTSMYLCASSRTGAYEQYFGPGTRLTVT.

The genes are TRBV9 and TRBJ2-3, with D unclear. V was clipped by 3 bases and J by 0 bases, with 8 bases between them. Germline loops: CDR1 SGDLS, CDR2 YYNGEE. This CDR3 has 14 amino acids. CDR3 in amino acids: CASSARPSTDTQYF. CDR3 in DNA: TGTGCCAGCAGCGCCCGTCCTAGCACAGATACGCAGTATTTT.

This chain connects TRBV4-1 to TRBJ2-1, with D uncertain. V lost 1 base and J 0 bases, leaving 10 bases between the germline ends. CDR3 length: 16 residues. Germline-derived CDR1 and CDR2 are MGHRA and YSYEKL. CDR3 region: CASSQGETSSYNEQFF. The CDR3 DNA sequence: TGCGCCAGCAGCCAAGGGGAAACGAGCTCCTACAATGAGCAGTTCTTC.

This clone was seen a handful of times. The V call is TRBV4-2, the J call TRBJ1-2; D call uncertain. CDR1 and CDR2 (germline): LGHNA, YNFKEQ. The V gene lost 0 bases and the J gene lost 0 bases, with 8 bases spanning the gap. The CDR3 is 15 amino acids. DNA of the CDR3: TGTGCCAGCAGCCAAGATCTCACTGCTAACTATGGCTACACCTTC. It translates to CASSQDLTANYGYTF.

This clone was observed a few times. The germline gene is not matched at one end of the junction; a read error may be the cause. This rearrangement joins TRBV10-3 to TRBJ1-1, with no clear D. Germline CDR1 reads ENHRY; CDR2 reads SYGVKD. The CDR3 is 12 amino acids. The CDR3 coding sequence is TGTGCCGTCAGGAGCATGAACACTGAAGCTTTCTTT. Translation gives CAVRSMNTEAFF.

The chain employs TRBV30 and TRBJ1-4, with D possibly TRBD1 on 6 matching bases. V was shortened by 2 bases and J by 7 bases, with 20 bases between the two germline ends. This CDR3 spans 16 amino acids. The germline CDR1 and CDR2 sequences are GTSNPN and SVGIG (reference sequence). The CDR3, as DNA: TGTGCCTGGAGTAGAGCCGGGACACGGATGGGTGAAAAACTGTTTTTT. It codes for CAWSRAGTRMGEKLFF.

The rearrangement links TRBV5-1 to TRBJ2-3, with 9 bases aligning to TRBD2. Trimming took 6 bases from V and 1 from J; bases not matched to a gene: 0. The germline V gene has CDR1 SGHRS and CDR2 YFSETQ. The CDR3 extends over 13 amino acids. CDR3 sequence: CASTSGGTDTQYF. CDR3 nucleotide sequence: TGCGCCAGCACTAGCGGGGGCACAGATACGCAGTATTTT. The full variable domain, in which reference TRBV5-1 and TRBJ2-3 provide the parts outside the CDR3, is KAGVTQTPRYLIKTRGQQVTLSCSPISGHRSVSWYQQTPGQGLQFLFEYFSETQRNKGNFPGRFSGRQFSNSRSEMNVSTLELGDSALYLCASTSGGTDTQYFGPGTRLTVL.

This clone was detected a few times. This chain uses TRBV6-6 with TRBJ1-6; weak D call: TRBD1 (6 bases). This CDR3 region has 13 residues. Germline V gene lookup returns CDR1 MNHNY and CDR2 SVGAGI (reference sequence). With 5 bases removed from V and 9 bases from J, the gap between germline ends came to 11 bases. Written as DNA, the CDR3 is TGTGCCAGCAGTCAAGAGGGGGGTTCACCCCTCCACTTT. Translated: CASSQEGGSPLHF.

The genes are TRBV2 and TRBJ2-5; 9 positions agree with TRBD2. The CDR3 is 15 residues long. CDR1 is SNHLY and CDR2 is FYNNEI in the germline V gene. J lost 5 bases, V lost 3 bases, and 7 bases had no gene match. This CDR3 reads CASSDWLAGSETQYF. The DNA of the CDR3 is TGTGCCAGCAGTGATTGGCTAGCGGGATCGGAGACCCAGTACTTC.

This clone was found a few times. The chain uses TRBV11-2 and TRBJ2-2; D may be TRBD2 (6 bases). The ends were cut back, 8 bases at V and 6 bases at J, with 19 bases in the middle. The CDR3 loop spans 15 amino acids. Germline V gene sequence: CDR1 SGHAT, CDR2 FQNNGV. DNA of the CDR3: TGTGCCAGCGGGCGACTAGGTGTGATGTCCGGGGAGCTGTTTTTT. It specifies CASGRLGVMSGELFF.

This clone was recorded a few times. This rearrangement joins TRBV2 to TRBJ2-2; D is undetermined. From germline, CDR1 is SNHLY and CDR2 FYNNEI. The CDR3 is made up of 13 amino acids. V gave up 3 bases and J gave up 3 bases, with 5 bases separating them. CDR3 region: CASSERYTGELFF. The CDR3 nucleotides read TGTGCCAGCAGTGAGAGGTACACCGGGGAGCTGTTTTTT.

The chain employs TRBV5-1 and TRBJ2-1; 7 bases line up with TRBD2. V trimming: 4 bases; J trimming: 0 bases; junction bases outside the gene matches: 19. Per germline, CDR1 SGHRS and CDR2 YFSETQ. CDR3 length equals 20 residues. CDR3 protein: CASSTREPPRYFSSYNEQFF. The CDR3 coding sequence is TGCGCCAGCAGCACGCGGGAGCCACCGAGATACTTTAGCTCCTACAATGAGCAGTTCTTC.

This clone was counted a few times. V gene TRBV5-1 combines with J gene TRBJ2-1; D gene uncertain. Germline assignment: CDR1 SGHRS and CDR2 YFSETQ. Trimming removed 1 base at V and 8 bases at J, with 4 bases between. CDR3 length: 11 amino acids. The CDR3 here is CASSLMDEQFF. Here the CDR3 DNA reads TGCGCCAGCAGCTTGATGGATGAGCAGTTCTTC.

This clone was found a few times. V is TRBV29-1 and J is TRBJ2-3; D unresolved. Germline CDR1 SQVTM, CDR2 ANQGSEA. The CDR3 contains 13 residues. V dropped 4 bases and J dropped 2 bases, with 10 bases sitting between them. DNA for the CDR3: TGCAGCGTTGGTATAGGATTCACAGATACGCAGTATTTT. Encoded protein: CSVGIGFTDTQYF.

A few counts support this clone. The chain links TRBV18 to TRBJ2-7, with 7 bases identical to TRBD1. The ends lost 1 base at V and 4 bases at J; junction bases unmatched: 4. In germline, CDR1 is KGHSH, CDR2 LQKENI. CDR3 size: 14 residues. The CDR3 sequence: CASSPHEGAYEQYF. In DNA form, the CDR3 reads TGTGCCAGCTCACCACACGAGGGGGCGTACGAGCAGTACTTC.

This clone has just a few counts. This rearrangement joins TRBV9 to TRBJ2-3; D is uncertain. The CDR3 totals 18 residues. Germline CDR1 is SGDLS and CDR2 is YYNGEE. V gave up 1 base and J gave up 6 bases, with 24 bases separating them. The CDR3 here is CASSVSPRWNTQEDTQYF. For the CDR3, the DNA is TGTGCCAGCAGCGTATCCCCCAGGTGGAACACCCAGGAGGATACGCAGTATTTT.

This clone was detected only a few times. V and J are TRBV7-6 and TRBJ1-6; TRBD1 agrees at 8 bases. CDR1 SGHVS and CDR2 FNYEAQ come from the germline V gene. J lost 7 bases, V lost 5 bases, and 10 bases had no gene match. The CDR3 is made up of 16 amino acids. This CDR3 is CASSALTAGGNSPLHF. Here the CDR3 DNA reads TGTGCCAGCAGCGCACTAACGGCAGGGGGCAATTCACCCCTCCACTTT.

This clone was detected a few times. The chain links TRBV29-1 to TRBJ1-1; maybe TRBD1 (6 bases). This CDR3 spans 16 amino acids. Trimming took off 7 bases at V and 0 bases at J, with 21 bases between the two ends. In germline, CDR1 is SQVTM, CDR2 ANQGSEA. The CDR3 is CSAHRAGLEMNTEAFF. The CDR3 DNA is TGCAGCGCCCACAGGGCAGGGCTTGAGATGAACACTGAAGCTTTCTTT.

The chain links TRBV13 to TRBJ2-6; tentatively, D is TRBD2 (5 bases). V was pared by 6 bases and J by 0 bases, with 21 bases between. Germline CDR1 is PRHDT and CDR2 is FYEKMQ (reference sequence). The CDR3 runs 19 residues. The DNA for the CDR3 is TGTGCCAGCAGACTAACGCTTTTCCATGGGAGCTCTGGGGCCAACGTCCTGACTTTC. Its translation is CASRLTLFHGSSGANVLTF. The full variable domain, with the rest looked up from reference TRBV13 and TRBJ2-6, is AAGVIQSPRHLIKEKRETATLKCYPIPRHDTVYWYQQGPGQDPQFLISFYEKMQSDKGSIPDRFSAQQFSDYHSELNMSSLELGDSALYFCASRLTLFHGSSGANVLTFGAGSRLTVL.

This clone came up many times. As DNA, the CDR3 is TGTGCCAGCAGCTGGTTGGGCTATGGCTACACCTTC. This encodes CASSWLGYGYTF. The rearrangement joins TRBV13 to TRBJ1-2, with D unclear. V was pared by 4 bases and J by 4 bases, with 7 bases between. Germline CDR1 reads PRHDT; CDR2 reads FYEKMQ (reference sequence). The CDR3 is 12 residues long.

CDR3 nucleotide sequence: TGTGCCTGGAGTGCTGGACTAGCGGGGGGAGCAGATACGCAGTATTTT. It is translated as CAWSAGLAGGADTQYF. The chain couples TRBV30 to TRBJ2-3, with 14 positions matching TRBD2. This CDR3 has 16 amino acids. In germline, CDR1 is GTSNPN, CDR2 SVGIG (reference sequence). The J segment lost 4 bases and the V segment lost 1 base, leaving 4 bases of the junction unmatched.

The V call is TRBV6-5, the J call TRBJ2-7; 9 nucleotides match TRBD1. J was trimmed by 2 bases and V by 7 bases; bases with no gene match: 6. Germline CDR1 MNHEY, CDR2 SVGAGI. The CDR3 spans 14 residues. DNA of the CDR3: TGTGCCAGCACCGAGGGGACAGGGCCCTACGAGCAGTACTTC. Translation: CASTEGTGPYEQYF.

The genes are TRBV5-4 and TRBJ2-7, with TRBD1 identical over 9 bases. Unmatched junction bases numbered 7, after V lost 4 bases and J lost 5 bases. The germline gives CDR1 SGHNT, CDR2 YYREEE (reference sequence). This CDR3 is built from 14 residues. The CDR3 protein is CASSTRTGVNEQYF. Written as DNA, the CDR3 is TGTGCCAGCAGCACTCGGACAGGGGTCAACGAGCAGTACTTC.

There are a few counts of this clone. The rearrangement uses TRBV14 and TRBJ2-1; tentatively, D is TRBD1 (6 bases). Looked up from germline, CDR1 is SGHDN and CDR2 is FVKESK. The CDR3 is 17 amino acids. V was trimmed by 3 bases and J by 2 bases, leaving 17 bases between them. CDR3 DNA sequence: TGTGCCAGCAGCCACGGCCTAACAGGGCCCCCCTACAATGAGCAGTTCTTC. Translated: CASSHGLTGPPYNEQFF.

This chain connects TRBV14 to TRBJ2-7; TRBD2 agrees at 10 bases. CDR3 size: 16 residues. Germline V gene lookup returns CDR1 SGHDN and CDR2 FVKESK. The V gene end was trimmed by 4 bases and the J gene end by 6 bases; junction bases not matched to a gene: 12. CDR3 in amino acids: CASSPRLAGVYSEQYF. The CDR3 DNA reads TGTGCCAGCAGCCCCAGGCTAGCGGGGGTCTACTCCGAGCAGTACTTC.

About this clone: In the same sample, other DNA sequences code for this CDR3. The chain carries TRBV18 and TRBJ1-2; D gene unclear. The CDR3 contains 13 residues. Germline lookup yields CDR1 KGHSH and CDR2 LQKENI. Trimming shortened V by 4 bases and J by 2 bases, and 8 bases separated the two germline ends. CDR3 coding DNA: TGTGCCAGCTCACTCGACGAGAACTATGGCTACACCTTC. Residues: CASSLDENYGYTF.

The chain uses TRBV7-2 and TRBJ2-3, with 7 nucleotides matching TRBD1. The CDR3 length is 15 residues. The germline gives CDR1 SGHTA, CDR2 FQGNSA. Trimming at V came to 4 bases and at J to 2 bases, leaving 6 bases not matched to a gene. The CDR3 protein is CASSSRQGHTDTQYF. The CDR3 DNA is TGTGCCAGCAGCTCCAGACAGGGACACACAGATACGCAGTATTTT.

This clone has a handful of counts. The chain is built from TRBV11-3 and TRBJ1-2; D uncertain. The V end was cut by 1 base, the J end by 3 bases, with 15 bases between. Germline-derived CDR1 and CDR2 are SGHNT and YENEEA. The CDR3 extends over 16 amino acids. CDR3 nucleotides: TGTGCCAGCAGCTTAGGAGGGTCGAAGCGCCACTATGGCTACACCTTC. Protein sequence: CASSLGGSKRHYGYTF.

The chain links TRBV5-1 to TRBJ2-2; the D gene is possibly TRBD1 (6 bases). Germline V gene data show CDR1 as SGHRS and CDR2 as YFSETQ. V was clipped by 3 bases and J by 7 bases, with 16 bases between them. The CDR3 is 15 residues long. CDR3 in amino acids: CASSWNQGWSGELFF. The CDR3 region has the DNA TGCGCCAGCAGCTGGAACCAGGGGTGGAGCGGGGAGCTGTTTTTT.